This paragraph covers one T cell receptor beta chain sequence. J was trimmed by 7 bases and V by 3 bases; bases with no gene match: 10. This CDR3 has 16 amino acids. CDR1 and CDR2 (germline): LGHDT, YNNKEL (reference sequence). The record originates from a study of blood T cell repertoires in COVID-19. Study background: T cells, B-cell-depleted T cells, or PBMCs provided the cDNA or gDNA that served as material.

TCRdb's table, derived via immunoSEQ multiplex PCR, lists solely in-frame clones and lacks some. The sample includes 350,000 to 450,000 clones, roughly nine tenths seen only once; the top ten take 0.9% to 1.2%. Self-reported history from a screening survey and questionnaire set each donor's cohort. Donors in Cohort 3 who had recovered were those with two negative PCRs, healthcare professional clearance, or resolution of their symptoms. This clonotype originated in a young man who had recovered from COVID-19. Sequencing was done on a sample of PBMCs or T cells enriched from blood (not recorded which). This sequence joins TRBV3-1 (or the pseudogene TRBV3-2) and TRBJ1-2; 11 bases fit TRBD1. CDR3 sequence (DNA): TGTGCCAGCAGCCATGGACAGGGGGCCGGTGGACTTGGCTACACCTTC. It translates to CASSHGQGAGGLGYTF.